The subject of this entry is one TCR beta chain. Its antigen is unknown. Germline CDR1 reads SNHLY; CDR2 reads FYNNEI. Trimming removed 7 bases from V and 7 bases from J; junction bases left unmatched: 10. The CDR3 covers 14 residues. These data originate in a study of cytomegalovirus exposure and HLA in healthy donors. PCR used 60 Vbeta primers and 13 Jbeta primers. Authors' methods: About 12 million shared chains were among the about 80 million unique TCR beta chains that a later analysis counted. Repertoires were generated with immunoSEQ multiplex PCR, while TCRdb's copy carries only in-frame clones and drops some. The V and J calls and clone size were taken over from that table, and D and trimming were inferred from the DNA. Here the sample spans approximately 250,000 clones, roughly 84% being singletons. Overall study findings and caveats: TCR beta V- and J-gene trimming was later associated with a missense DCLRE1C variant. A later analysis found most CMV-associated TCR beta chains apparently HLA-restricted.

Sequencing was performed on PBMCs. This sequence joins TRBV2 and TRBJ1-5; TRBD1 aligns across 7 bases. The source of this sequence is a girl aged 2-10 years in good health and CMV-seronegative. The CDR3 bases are TGTGCCAGCAACCAGGACAGGACTGGCCAGCCCCAGCATTTT. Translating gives CASNQDRTGQPQHF. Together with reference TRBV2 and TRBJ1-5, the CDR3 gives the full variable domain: EPEVTQTPSHQVTQMGQEVILRCVPISNHLYFYWYRQILGQKVEFLVSFYNNEISEKSEIFDDQFSVERPDGSNFTLKIRSTKLEDSAMYFCASNQDRTGQPQHFGDGTRLSIL.